Presented here are 27 T cell receptor beta chains from one specimen sequenced in a study of blood T cell repertoires in COVID-19. Produced via immunoSEQ multiplex PCR; TCRdb's table is partial and in-frame only. Seen here are some 460,000 clones, 80% to 90% observed once, and the top ten hold about 4.5%. The sequenced material came from peripheral blood. The receptors here all came from a woman in her 30s with acute or convalescent COVID-19.

The chain is built from TRBV2 and TRBJ1-1; 9 bases match TRBD1. In germline, CDR1 is SNHLY, CDR2 FYNNEI. CDR3 length: 14 residues. Trimming removed 8 bases from V and 1 base from J; junction bases left unmatched: 5. The CDR3 loop reads CASGQGRGNTEAFF. The CDR3, as DNA: TGTGCCAGCGGACAGGGGCGGGGGAACACTGAAGCTTTCTTT.

This clone was observed at least ten times. The rearrangement joins TRBV27 to TRBJ1-3, with TRBD1 matching 7 bases. V lost 5 bases, J lost 0 bases, and 7 bases stayed unmatched. This CDR3 has 16 residues. The germline V gene encodes CDR1 MNHEY and CDR2 SMNVEV (reference sequence). The CDR3 bases are TGTGCCAGCAGTCCGGAAGGGACAGCCTCTGGAAACACCATATATTTT. Translated: CASSPEGTASGNTIYF.

The genes are TRBV19 and TRBJ1-6; 8 nucleotides align to TRBD1. The CDR3 contains 13 residues. J gave up 14 bases and V 1 base, and 4 bases lay outside the gene matches. In germline, CDR1 is LNHDA, CDR2 SQIVND (reference sequence). The CDR3 is CASSIGTGGALHF. The CDR3 DNA reads as TGTGCCAGTAGTATAGGAACAGGGGGAGCCCTCCACTTT.

The chain recombines TRBV9 with TRBJ2-1, with D possibly TRBD2 on 6 matching bases. V lost 7 bases, J lost 6 bases, and 14 bases lay in between. This CDR3 region has 13 residues. The germline V gene has CDR1 SGDLS and CDR2 YYNGEE. The CDR3 spells CASRGLPPNEQFF. The DNA for the CDR3 is TGTGCCAGCCGGGGACTTCCCCCCAATGAGCAGTTCTTC.

The V and J genes are TRBV11-2 and TRBJ1-6, with TRBD1 as a possible D gene (6 bases). CDR3 length equals 16 residues. Germline assignment: CDR1 SGHAT and CDR2 FQNNGV. Trimming took off 1 base at V and 0 bases at J, with 7 bases between the two ends. Here the CDR3 reads CASSLARGSYNSPLHF. CDR3 nucleotides: TGTGCCAGCAGCTTAGCCAGGGGCTCCTATAATTCACCCCTCCACTTT.

CDR3 sequence (DNA): TGTGCCAGCAGCTTACGCGACAGGGGAGATGAGCAGTTCTTC. Translating gives CASSLRDRGDEQFF. The chain recombines TRBV5-5 with TRBJ2-1, with 8 positions matching TRBD1. In germline, CDR1 is SGHKS, CDR2 YYEKEE (reference sequence). Trimming at V came to 2 bases and at J to 8 bases, leaving 6 bases not matched to a gene. The CDR3 sequence is 14 residues long.

V usage is TRBV4-1 and J usage is TRBJ1-4; no definite D call. CDR3 length: 16 residues. CDR1 is MGHRA and CDR2 is YSYEKL in the germline V gene. With 0 bases removed from V and 4 bases from J, the gap between germline ends came to 12 bases. The CDR3 reads CASSQDGTPINEKLFF. The CDR3 DNA follows: TGCGCCAGCAGCCAAGACGGTACCCCCATTAATGAAAAACTGTTTTTT.

This clone has a count of ten or more. V and J are TRBV20-1 and TRBJ2-7; maybe TRBD2 (6 bases). Germline V gene lookup returns CDR1 DFQATT and CDR2 SNEGSKA (reference sequence). CDR3 length: 11 amino acids. V gave up 6 bases and J gave up 5 bases, with 11 bases separating them. In DNA form, the CDR3 reads TGCAGTGCCCTAACGGGGGACGAGCAGTACTTC. This gives the protein CSALTGDEQYF.

The chain carries TRBV6-6 and TRBJ1-5, with 8 bases aligning to TRBD1. Germline V gene data show CDR1 as MNHNY and CDR2 as SVGAGI (reference sequence). This CDR3 has 14 residues. Germline trimming cut 6 bases from V and 7 bases from J; bases unmatched to any gene: 8. CDR3 loop: CASRTQGAEQPQHF. As DNA, the CDR3 is TGTGCCAGCAGAACTCAGGGGGCTGAACAGCCCCAGCATTTT.

V usage is TRBV6-1 and J usage is TRBJ2-1; 9 positions match TRBD1. This CDR3 region has 15 residues. Per the germline V gene, CDR1 is MNHNS and CDR2 is SASEGT. V dropped 7 bases and J dropped 8; count of bases not matched to a gene: 12. The CDR3 protein is CASTLQGTGNDEQFF. In DNA, the CDR3 is TGTGCCAGCACCTTACAAGGGACAGGGAACGATGAGCAGTTCTTC.

This clone was observed a single time. The chain combines TRBV6-5 with TRBJ1-6; TRBD1 is a possible D gene (6 bases). V lost 11 bases, J lost 0 bases, and 14 bases lay in between. Germline CDR1 and CDR2: MNHEY and SVGAGI. The CDR3 is 15 residues long. This chain's CDR3 is CAGRPTGSYNSPLHF. CDR3 nucleotides: TGTGCCGGCCGACCGACAGGCTCCTATAATTCACCCCTCCACTTT.

This clone was seen a handful of times. The gene calls are TRBV5-6 and TRBJ2-7; D possibly corresponds to TRBD1 (5 bases). The CDR3 sequence is 15 residues long. Per the germline V gene, CDR1 is SGHDT and CDR2 is YYEEEE. V was clipped by 2 bases and J by 1 base, with 13 bases between them. For the CDR3, the DNA is TGTGCCAGCAGCTTCGGTCCGACAGTTTCCTACGAGCAGTACTTC. It codes for CASSFGPTVSYEQYF.

This chain uses TRBV3-1 (or the pseudogene TRBV3-2) with TRBJ2-5; D may be TRBD2 (6 bases). V was trimmed by 0 bases and J by 5 bases, leaving 19 bases between them. Germline-derived CDR1 and CDR2 are LGHDT and YNNKEL (reference sequence). The CDR3 totals 17 residues. This chain's CDR3 is CASSQDLAGPGGETQYF. CDR3 nucleotides: TGTGCCAGCAGCCAAGATTTGGCGGGGCCTGGGGGGGAGACCCAGTACTTC.

The V call is TRBV28, the J call TRBJ1-1; D unclear. The CDR3 is 18 amino acids. Trimming took 5 bases from V and 3 from J, leaving 25 bases between them. In germline, CDR1 is MDHEN, CDR2 SYDVKM. CDR3 region: CASSPSGRSIGSDTEAFF. In DNA, the CDR3 is TGTGCCAGCAGTCCCTCTGGTCGGTCAATTGGGAGTGACACTGAAGCTTTCTTT.

The chain has TRBV7-3 and TRBJ2-1, with 7 bases identical to TRBD1. Trimming removed 2 bases from V and 12 bases from J; junction bases left unmatched: 19. The CDR3 extends over 17 amino acids. The germline gives CDR1 SGHTA, CDR2 FQGTGA. The DNA for the CDR3 is TGTGCCAGCAGCTTATCGGGTCGGGCAGGGGGTGAAATGGCGCAGTTCTTC. This sequence encodes CASSLSGRAGGEMAQFF. The full variable domain, completed using reference TRBV7-3 and TRBJ2-1, is GAGVSQTPSNKVTEKGKYVELRCDPISGHTALYWYRQSLGQGPEFLIYFQGTGAADDSGLPNDRFFAVRPEGSVSTLKIQRTERGDSAVYLCASSLSGRAGGEMAQFFGPGTRLTVL.

The chain has TRBV4-1 and TRBJ2-7; TRBD1 agrees at 9 bases. The J segment lost 3 bases and the V segment lost 4 bases, leaving 7 bases of the junction unmatched. The CDR3 has 15 residues. The germline V gene encodes CDR1 MGHRA and CDR2 YSYEKL. CDR3 protein: CASSRTGTGNYEQYF. The CDR3 DNA follows: TGCGCCAGCAGCCGGACCGGGACAGGGAACTACGAGCAGTACTTC.

The genes are TRBV5-8 and TRBJ1-2; maybe TRBD1 (5 bases). Germline CDR1 reads SGHTS; CDR2 reads YDEGEE. Trimming removed 2 bases from V and 8 bases from J, with 13 bases in between. The CDR3 length is 13 residues. CDR3 protein: CASSFFRGWGYTF. The CDR3 DNA follows: TGTGCCAGCAGCTTTTTTAGGGGCTGGGGCTACACCTTC.

The chain is built from TRBV24-1 and TRBJ2-2; D not certain. In germline, CDR1 is KGHDR, CDR2 SFDVKD. The CDR3 sequence is 15 residues long. V was shortened by 3 bases and J by 6 bases, with 13 bases between the two germline ends. The CDR3 DNA follows: TGTGCCACCAGTGATAGCAAGCGATTGGCCGGGGAGCTGTTTTTT. Translated, it gives CATSDSKRLAGELFF.

The rearrangement joins TRBV2 to TRBJ1-4, with D hard to call. The CDR3 contains 15 residues. Deletions cut 3 bases from V and 8 bases from J, with 16 bases between. Germline V CDR1 and CDR2: SNHLY, FYNNEI. The CDR3 sequence: CASSEREKPREKLFF. The CDR3 DNA follows: TGTGCCAGCAGTGAGCGGGAGAAACCGCGGGAAAAACTGTTTTTT.

With respect to this clone: The sample holds other DNA sequences that translate to the same CDR3. This chain's CDR3 is CASSLGGGYEQYF. CDR3 nucleotide sequence: TGTGCCAGCAGTCTCGGGGGGGGTTACGAGCAGTACTTC. This chain links TRBV27 with TRBJ2-7; the match to TRBD2 covers 8 bases. CDR1 and CDR2 (germline): MNHEY, SMNVEV (reference sequence). This CDR3 has 13 residues. With V trimmed by 5 bases and J by 4 bases, 4 bases remained unmatched.

This chain links TRBV7-3 with TRBJ2-1; 10 bases line up with TRBD2. Germline values: CDR1 SGHTA, CDR2 FQGTGA. The length of the CDR3 is 14 residues. The trim removed 5 bases at V and 7 bases at J, leaving 5 bases unmatched. This CDR3 is CASSVAGGTNEQFF. Here the CDR3 DNA reads TGTGCCAGCAGCGTAGCGGGGGGCACTAATGAGCAGTTCTTC.

The gene calls are TRBV28 and TRBJ1-2, with 9 bases fitting TRBD1. Germline V gene data show CDR1 as MDHEN and CDR2 as SYDVKM. With V trimmed by 8 bases and J by 7 bases, 8 bases remained unmatched. This CDR3 is built from 13 residues. The CDR3 bases are TGTGCCAGCGTAAAACAGGGGGCCAGTGGCTACACCTTC. Its protein is CASVKQGASGYTF.

This sequence joins TRBV5-1 and TRBJ2-5, with 8 bases matching TRBD1. Germline values: CDR1 SGHRS, CDR2 YFSETQ. V lost 1 base to trimming and J lost 5 bases; unmatched junction nucleotides: 7. The CDR3 contains 15 residues. The CDR3 here is CASSLSSGGWETQYF. CDR3 sequence (DNA): TGCGCCAGCAGCTTGAGTTCAGGGGGCTGGGAGACCCAGTACTTC.

The chain uses TRBV7-3 and TRBJ2-2; possible D gene TRBD2, 7 bases. Per germline, CDR1 SGHTA and CDR2 FQGTGA. This CDR3 has 16 amino acids. V gave up 4 bases and J gave up 3 bases, with 15 bases separating them. The CDR3 DNA is TGTGCCAGCAGCTCCCCGGGGGGCCGTGACACCGGGGAGCTGTTTTTT. The encoded protein is CASSSPGGRDTGELFF.

The chain joins TRBV6-5 to TRBJ1-5; D is uncertain. CDR3 length: 13 amino acids. Looked up from germline, CDR1 is MNHEY and CDR2 is SVGAGI. Trimming left V 7 bases short and J 1 base short, with 8 bases between. CDR3 nucleotide sequence: TGTGCCAGCAAAGTGACAAGCAATCAGCCCCAGCATTTT. Translated: CASKVTSNQPQHF.

This clone was observed once. This chain links TRBV2 with TRBJ1-6, with 8 positions matching TRBD1. V shed 6 bases, J shed 10 bases, and the junction held 8 bases outside the gene matches. Looked up from germline, CDR1 is SNHLY and CDR2 is FYNNEI. This CDR3 comprises 14 residues. This chain's CDR3 is CASRATGEGSPLHF. Here the CDR3 DNA reads TGTGCCAGCAGAGCGACAGGGGAGGGCTCACCCCTCCACTTT.

To note about this clone: Relative to the germline gene, one junction end is altered; a read error may explain this. This CDR3 reads CTSSDEGGRNEQFF. DNA of the CDR3: TGTACCAGCAGTGACGAGGGGGGGCGCAATGAGCAGTTCTTC. This sequence joins TRBV2 and TRBJ2-1; TRBD2 is a possible D gene (7 bases). The CDR3 length is 14 residues. Germline CDR1 and CDR2: SNHLY and FYNNEI.